A single sample is the source of the 6 T cell receptor beta chains below, sequenced in a study of blood T cell repertoires in COVID-19. Repertoires were generated with immunoSEQ multiplex PCR, while TCRdb's copy carries only in-frame clones and drops some. The sample shows approximately 300,000 clones, roughly nine tenths of them seen only once. Input material: PBMCs or T cells enriched from blood (not recorded which). The receptors were sampled from a woman aged 25 to 45 who had been exposed to COVID-19.

This sequence joins TRBV9 and TRBJ1-2; D might be TRBD1 (5 bases). Germline loops: CDR1 SGDLS, CDR2 YYNGEE. This CDR3 has 13 amino acids. The V end was cut by 0 bases, the J end by 8 bases, with 11 bases between. Here the CDR3 DNA reads TGTGCCAGCAGCGTAGACCAGGGATCCGGCTACACCTTC. Encoded protein: CASSVDQGSGYTF.

This chain links TRBV18 with TRBJ1-4, with a possible D match to TRBD1 (5 bases). This CDR3 is 11 amino acids long. V was trimmed by 10 bases and J by 7 bases, leaving 10 bases between them. Germline V lookup: CDR1 KGHSH, CDR2 LQKENI. The CDR3 sequence is CATSQGEKLFF. CDR3 coding DNA: TGTGCCACCTCCCAGGGTGAAAAACTGTTTTTT.

This sequence joins TRBV5-1 and TRBJ1-1; 7 positions match TRBD1. This CDR3 has 14 residues. The germline V gene encodes CDR1 SGHRS and CDR2 YFSETQ. The trim removed 4 bases at V and 2 bases at J, leaving 5 bases unmatched. This chain's CDR3 is CASSGGQINTEAFF. For the CDR3, the DNA is TGCGCCAGCAGCGGGGGACAGATAAACACTGAAGCTTTCTTT.

The chain employs TRBV12-3 or TRBV12-4 and TRBJ1-1; D gene unclear. The CDR3 is made up of 13 amino acids. V shed 6 bases and J shed 0 bases, with 8 bases lying between them. CDR3 region: CASSRAVNTEAFF. The CDR3 nucleotides read TGTGCCAGCAGCCGAGCTGTGAACACTGAAGCTTTCTTT.

The rearrangement uses TRBV12-5 and TRBJ1-2; D possibly corresponds to TRBD1 (6 bases). V gave up 4 bases and J gave up 5 bases, with 11 bases separating them. This CDR3 is built from 13 residues. Per the germline V gene, CDR1 is LGHNT and CDR2 is FRNRAP. The CDR3: CASGSWTEYGYTF. The CDR3 DNA reads TGTGCTAGTGGTTCCTGGACAGAGTATGGCTACACCTTC.

This chain uses TRBV6-6 with TRBJ1-2, with 9 bases fitting TRBD1. The CDR3 runs to 14 residues. Germline lookup yields CDR1 MNHNY and CDR2 SVGAGI (reference sequence). The trim removed 4 bases at V and 8 bases at J, leaving 8 bases unmatched. The CDR3, as DNA: TGTGCCAGCAGTTCGGGTGGGACAGGGCGCGGCTACACCTTC. Translating it yields CASSSGGTGRGYTF.